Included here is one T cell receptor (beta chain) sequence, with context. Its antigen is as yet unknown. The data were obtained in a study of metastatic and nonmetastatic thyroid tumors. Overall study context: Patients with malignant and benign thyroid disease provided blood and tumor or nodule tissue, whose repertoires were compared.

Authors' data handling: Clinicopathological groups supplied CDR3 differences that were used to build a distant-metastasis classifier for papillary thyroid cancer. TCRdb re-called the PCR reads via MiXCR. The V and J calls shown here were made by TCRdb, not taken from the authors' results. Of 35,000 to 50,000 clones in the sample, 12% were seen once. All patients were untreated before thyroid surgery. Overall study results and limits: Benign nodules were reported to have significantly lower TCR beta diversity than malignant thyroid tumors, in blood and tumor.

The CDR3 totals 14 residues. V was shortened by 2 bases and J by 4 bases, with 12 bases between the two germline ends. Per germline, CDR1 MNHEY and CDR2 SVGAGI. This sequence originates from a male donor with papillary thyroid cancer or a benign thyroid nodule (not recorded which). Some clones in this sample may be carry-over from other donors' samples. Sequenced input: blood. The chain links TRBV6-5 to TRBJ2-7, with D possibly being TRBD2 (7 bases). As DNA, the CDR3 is TGTGCCAGCAGTTACGGGGGGGCGGTGTACGAGCAGTACTTC. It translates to CASSYGGAVYEQYF.